The 29 T cell receptor beta chains reported below all come from one sample, sequenced in a study of blood T cell repertoires in COVID-19. Repertoires were generated with immunoSEQ multiplex PCR, while TCRdb's copy carries only in-frame clones and drops some. This sample has about 170,000 clones, with 88% found just once. Material for sequencing was peripheral blood. Source of these receptors: a man aged 55 to 70 with acute or convalescent COVID-19.

The chain links TRBV5-1 to TRBJ2-2, with TRBD2 matching over 12 bases. The V gene end was trimmed by 4 bases and the J gene end by 8 bases; junction bases not matched to a gene: 9. Germline CDR1 SGHRS, CDR2 YFSETQ. CDR3 length equals 16 residues. The CDR3 protein is CASSPSGRAASGELFF. The CDR3, as DNA: TGCGCCAGCAGCCCTAGCGGGAGGGCCGCGTCGGGGGAGCTGTTTTTT.

This clone was found once. The chain links TRBV2 to TRBJ2-3; the D is unclear. Trimming stripped 4 bases from V and 0 bases from J, with 11 bases between. The length of the CDR3 is 15 residues. Germline CDR1 and CDR2: SNHLY and FYNNEI. CDR3 loop: CASSVGQASTDTQYF. DNA for the CDR3: TGTGCCAGCAGTGTTGGGCAGGCTAGCACAGATACGCAGTATTTT.

The rearrangement uses TRBV5-1 and TRBJ2-1; TRBD2 aligns across 7 bases. Germline assignment: CDR1 SGHRS and CDR2 YFSETQ. The V and J ends lost 0 bases and 7 bases, in that order; junction bases with no gene match: 10. The CDR3 sequence is 16 residues long. This CDR3 is CASSLVPSGTLNEQFF. CDR3 nucleotides: TGCGCCAGCAGCTTGGTCCCTAGCGGTACCTTGAATGAGCAGTTCTTC.

The chain combines TRBV11-1 with TRBJ1-2; a weak D match, TRBD1 (6 bases). Trimming stripped 7 bases from V and 2 bases from J, with 17 bases between. The length of the CDR3 is 15 residues. Germline V gene lookup returns CDR1 SGHAT and CDR2 FQDESV (reference sequence). The CDR3 spells CASTPTTGQNYGYTF. For the CDR3, the DNA is TGTGCCAGCACCCCCACGACAGGACAGAACTATGGCTACACCTTC. Filled out from reference TRBV11-1 and TRBJ1-2, the complete variable domain reads EAEVAQSPRYKITEKSQAVAFWCDPISGHATLYWYRQILGQGPELLVQFQDESVVDDSQLPKDRFSAERLKGVDSTLKIQPAELGDSAMYLCASTPTTGQNYGYTFGSGTRLTVV.

The rearrangement joins TRBV19 to TRBJ1-3; D remains ambiguous. In germline, CDR1 is LNHDA, CDR2 SQIVND (reference sequence). V was shortened by 1 base and J by 0 bases, with 7 bases between the two germline ends. The CDR3 has 15 amino acids. CDR3 sequence: CASSIGPSSGNTIYF. The CDR3 DNA reads TGTGCCAGTAGTATAGGGCCAAGCTCTGGAAACACCATATATTTT.

The chain combines TRBV13 with TRBJ1-3, with D uncertain. CDR1 and CDR2 from the germline V gene are PRHDT and FYEKMQ (reference sequence). CDR3 length: 14 residues. V was clipped by 5 bases and J by 4 bases, with 12 bases between them. The CDR3 is CASSDRTGGNTIYF. The CDR3 DNA is TGTGCCAGCAGCGACCGGACGGGAGGAAACACCATATATTTT. The full variable domain, with the rest looked up from reference TRBV13 and TRBJ1-3, is AAGVIQSPRHLIKEKRETATLKCYPIPRHDTVYWYQQGPGQDPQFLISFYEKMQSDKGSIPDRFSAQQFSDYHSELNMSSLELGDSALYFCASSDRTGGNTIYFGEGSWLTVV.

The V gene is TRBV6-5, the J gene TRBJ1-2; 9 bases agree with TRBD1. Germline CDR1 MNHEY, CDR2 SVGAGI. Germline trimming cut 6 bases from V and 8 bases from J; bases unmatched to any gene: 4. The CDR3 is made up of 12 amino acids. CDR3 nucleotide sequence: TGTGCCAGCAGGGGACAGGGAGAGGGCTACACCTTC. This translates into CASRGQGEGYTF.

This chain links TRBV6-1 with TRBJ2-1; TRBD2 matches 12 bases. CDR1 and CDR2 (germline): MNHNS, SASEGT. CDR3 size: 16 residues. With V trimmed by 4 bases and J by 3 bases, 4 bases remained unmatched. The CDR3 here is CASSAGLAGNYNEQFF. As DNA, the CDR3 is TGTGCCAGCAGTGCCGGACTAGCGGGAAACTACAATGAGCAGTTCTTC.

The J gene is TRBJ1-2, the V gene TRBV11-3; D may be TRBD1 (6 bases). Trimming removed 5 bases from V and 5 bases from J, with 15 bases in between. The CDR3 has 14 residues. The germline CDR1 and CDR2 sequences are SGHNT and YENEEA. The CDR3 here is CASSLNDRRYGYTF. The CDR3 DNA follows: TGTGCCAGCAGCCTCAACGACAGGCGTTATGGCTACACCTTC. The full variable domain, with the rest looked up from reference TRBV11-3 and TRBJ1-2, is EAGVVQSPRYKIIEKKQPVAFWCNPISGHNTLYWYLQNLGQGPELLIRYENEEAVDDSQLPKDRFSAERLKGVDSTLKIQPAELGDSAVYLCASSLNDRRYGYTFGSGTRLTVV.

This chain connects TRBV24-1 to TRBJ2-5, with D perhaps TRBD1 (5 bases). The germline V gene has CDR1 KGHDR and CDR2 SFDVKD. V lost 4 bases, J lost 1 base, and 15 bases lay in between. There are 16 residues in the CDR3. Written as DNA, the CDR3 is TGTGCCACCAGTGAAGATATTGGGGCAGGCCAAGAGACCCAGTACTTC. Its translation: CATSEDIGAGQETQYF.

V is TRBV7-9 and J is TRBJ2-5; D possibly corresponds to TRBD2 (6 bases). The CDR3 spans 14 residues. V was shortened by 3 bases and J by 5 bases, with 13 bases between the two germline ends. Germline CDR1 is SEHNR and CDR2 is FQNEAQ (reference sequence). CDR3 DNA: TGTGCCAGCAGCTTGGGACTTGCCATGGAGACCCAGTACTTC. Protein product: CASSLGLAMETQYF. Complete variable domain (other parts from reference TRBV7-9 and TRBJ2-5): DTGVSQNPRHKITKRGQNVTFRCDPISEHNRLYWYRQTLGQGPEFLTYFQNEAQLEKSRLLSDRFSAERPKGSFSTLEIQRTEQGDSAMYLCASSLGLAMETQYFGPGTRLLVL.

The chain couples TRBV5-1 to TRBJ1-1, with D tentatively TRBD1 (5 bases). The CDR3 consists of 13 residues. Trimming cost V 5 bases and J 4 bases, with 12 bases left between them. CDR1 is SGHRS and CDR2 is YFSETQ in the germline V gene. The CDR3 loop is CASSSRRGTEAFF. The CDR3 coding sequence is TGCGCCAGCAGTTCCCGTAGGGGCACTGAAGCTTTCTTT.

The sample holds one count of this clone. This chain uses TRBV28 with TRBJ2-1; 9 bases line up with TRBD2. Trimming cost V 2 bases and J 13 bases; bases outside gene matches: 9. This CDR3 is built from 14 residues. Germline V lookup: CDR1 MDHEN, CDR2 SYDVKM. DNA of the CDR3: TGTGCCAGCAGTTTAGCGGGAGGGCCCTACCTACAGTTCTTC. Translated: CASSLAGGPYLQFF.

The rearrangement uses TRBV6-6 and TRBJ1-4, with D possibly TRBD1 on 6 matching bases. Germline CDR1 reads MNHNY; CDR2 reads SVGAGI (reference sequence). This CDR3 comprises 15 residues. Trimming pared 5 bases from V and 8 bases from J, leaving 18 bases between. CDR3 coding DNA: TGTGCCAGCAGTCCACCGGGACAAGAGAACGAAAAACTGTTTTTT. This encodes CASSPPGQENEKLFF.

The chain combines TRBV25-1 with TRBJ1-5; possibly TRBD1 for D (6 bases). The CDR3 loop spans 15 amino acids. V dropped 4 bases and J dropped 3 bases, with 13 bases sitting between them. Per germline, CDR1 MGHDK and CDR2 SYGVNS. The CDR3 region has the DNA TGTGCCAGCAGTGGATCGGGACAATACAATCAGCCCCAGCATTTT. Residues: CASSGSGQYNQPQHF. The variable domain in full, completed from reference TRBV25-1 and TRBJ1-5, reads EADIYQTPRYLVIGTGKKITLECSQTMGHDKMYWYQQDPGMELHLIHYSYGVNSTEKGDLSSESTVSRIRTEHFPLTLESARPSHTSQYLCASSGSGQYNQPQHFGDGTRLSIL.

This clone appeared a few times. The chain uses TRBV2 and TRBJ1-5; no clear D. Deletions cut 7 bases from V and 3 bases from J, with 10 bases between. Germline V gives CDR1 SNHLY, CDR2 FYNNEI. The CDR3 sequence is 13 residues long. CDR3 sequence reads: CASNRELNQPQHF. The CDR3 DNA follows: TGTGCCAGCAATCGGGAACTCAATCAGCCCCAGCATTTT.

The V and J genes are TRBV19 and TRBJ1-1; weak D call: TRBD1 (5 bases). V lost 9 bases and J lost 5, with 10 bases in between. From germline, CDR1 is LNHDA and CDR2 SQIVND (reference sequence). There are 11 residues in the CDR3. CDR3 residues: CASRVETEAFF. The CDR3 nucleotides are TGTGCCAGCAGGGTAGAGACTGAAGCTTTCTTT.

The genes are TRBV29-1 and TRBJ1-2; no clear D gene. V lost 7 bases and J 8 bases, leaving 11 bases between the germline ends. Germline V CDR1 and CDR2: SQVTM, ANQGSEA. The CDR3 sequence is 10 residues long. The CDR3 DNA reads as TGCAGCGGTGGTGAGGGCGGCTACACCTTC. Protein product: CSGGEGGYTF. The entire variable domain, with the rest obtained from reference TRBV29-1 and TRBJ1-2, is as follows: SAVISQKPSRDICQRGTSLTIQCQVDSQVTMMFWYRQQPGQSLTLIATANQGSEATYESGFVIDKFPISRPNLTFSTLTVSNMSPEDSSIYLCSGGEGGYTFGSGTRLTVV.

The CDR3 sequence: CASSTPPDRGQGYTF. CDR3 nucleotides: TGTGCCAGTAGTACCCCCCCCGACAGGGGGCAAGGCTACACCTTC. The chain employs TRBV19 and TRBJ1-2; 10 positions match TRBD1. Looked up from germline, CDR1 is LNHDA and CDR2 is SQIVND (reference sequence). The CDR3 is 15 residues long. Trimming took 4 bases from V and 8 from J; bases not matched to a gene: 10.

V and J are TRBV29-1 and TRBJ2-5; possible D gene TRBD2, 6 bases. The germline CDR1 and CDR2 sequences are SQVTM and ANQGSEA. The CDR3 totals 12 residues. Trimming took 4 bases from V and 1 from J, leaving 7 bases between them. For the CDR3, the DNA is TGCAGCGTTGTACTAGCCCAAGAGACCCAGTACTTC. This translates into CSVVLAQETQYF.

This clone was found a few times. CDR3 loop: CASSLHRGLVANYGYTF. CDR3 in DNA: TGTGCCAGCAGCCTACACAGGGGGCTAGTAGCTAACTATGGCTACACCTTC. V is TRBV7-2 and J is TRBJ1-2; 9 bases fit TRBD1. The V and J ends lost 5 bases and 0 bases, in that order; junction bases with no gene match: 10. Per the germline V gene, CDR1 is SGHTA and CDR2 is FQGNSA. The CDR3 loop spans 17 amino acids.

This chain joins TRBV5-1 and TRBJ2-7; 7 bases are shared with TRBD2. CDR3 length equals 17 residues. Germline-derived CDR1 and CDR2 are SGHRS and YFSETQ. With V trimmed by 3 bases and J by 0 bases, 12 bases remained unmatched. CDR3 nucleotide sequence: TGCGCCAGCAGCTCGGGAGGCTTGGGGCCCAGCTCCTACGAGCAGTACTTC. The encoded protein is CASSSGGLGPSSYEQYF.

The chain uses TRBV30 and TRBJ2-2; 7 nucleotides agree with TRBD1. This CDR3 region has 15 residues. The germline V gene encodes CDR1 GTSNPN and CDR2 SVGIG (reference sequence). V shed 3 bases, J shed 5 bases, and the junction held 9 bases outside the gene matches. For the CDR3, the DNA is TGTGCCTGGAGCGCGGAGAGACAGGGAACCGGGGAGCTGTTTTTT. The encoded protein is CAWSAERQGTGELFF.

This rearrangement joins TRBV29-1 to TRBJ2-5, with 7 bases lining up with TRBD2. CDR1 and CDR2 from the germline V gene are SQVTM and ANQGSEA. The CDR3 contains 17 residues. Trimming removed 0 bases from V and 4 bases from J; junction bases left unmatched: 14. In DNA, the CDR3 is TGCAGCGTTGAAGATATAGCGGGCGCTGATCGCGGAGAGACCCAGTACTTC. It encodes CSVEDIAGADRGETQYF.

This clone was counted once. The genes are TRBV3-1 (or the pseudogene TRBV3-2) and TRBJ1-6; D is possibly TRBD1 (5 bases). CDR3 length equals 15 residues. Germline V gene data show CDR1 as LGHDT and CDR2 as YNNKEL (reference sequence). The ends were cut back, 4 bases at V and 3 bases at J, with 10 bases in the middle. CDR3 in DNA: TGTGCCAGCAGCCGGGGGGAAGGCTATAATTCACCCCTCCACTTT. Protein: CASSRGEGYNSPLHF.

The V gene is TRBV7-9, the J gene TRBJ1-4; D uncertain. Trimming took 1 base from V and 7 from J, leaving 10 bases between them. The germline CDR1 and CDR2 sequences are SEHNR and FQNEAQ (reference sequence). The CDR3 is 14 amino acids. The CDR3 sequence: CASSLVTEGEKLFF. The DNA for the CDR3 is TGTGCCAGCAGCTTAGTTACCGAGGGTGAAAAACTGTTTTTT.

The chain employs TRBV11-3 and TRBJ1-5; possible D gene TRBD1, 5 bases. This CDR3 spans 13 amino acids. Trimming took 6 bases from V and 4 from J, leaving 10 bases between them. CDR1 SGHNT and CDR2 YENEEA come from the germline V gene. The CDR3: CASSAGPNQPQHF. The CDR3 DNA sequence: TGTGCCAGCAGTGCGGGGCCTAATCAGCCCCAGCATTTT.

This clone appeared a single time. The J gene is TRBJ2-6, the V gene TRBV24-1; D is unclear. Germline V gives CDR1 KGHDR, CDR2 SFDVKD. V was trimmed by 7 bases and J by 2 bases, leaving 5 bases between them. This CDR3 is built from 13 residues. In nucleotides, the CDR3 is TGTGCCACCAGCCAGGCTGGGGCCAACGTCCTGACTTTC. Its translation is CATSQAGANVLTF.

The chain employs TRBV5-1 and TRBJ2-7; D gene uncertain. The length of the CDR3 is 13 residues. Germline V gene lookup returns CDR1 SGHRS and CDR2 YFSETQ. V gave up 2 bases and J gave up 6 bases, with 12 bases separating them. The CDR3 DNA reads as TGCGCCAGCAGCTTATACGGTCTAATCGAGCAGTACTTC. Residues: CASSLYGLIEQYF.